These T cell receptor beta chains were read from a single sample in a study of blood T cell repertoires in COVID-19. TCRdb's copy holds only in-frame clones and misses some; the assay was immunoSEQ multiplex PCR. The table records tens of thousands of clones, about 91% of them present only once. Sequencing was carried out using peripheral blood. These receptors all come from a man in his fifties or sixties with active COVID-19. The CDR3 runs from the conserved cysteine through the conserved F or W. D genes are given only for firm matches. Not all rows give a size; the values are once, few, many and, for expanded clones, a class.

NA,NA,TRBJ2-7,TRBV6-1,CASSESWGPRYEQYF,TGTGCCAGCAGTGAAAGTTGGGGGCCCCGGTACGAGCAGTACTTC
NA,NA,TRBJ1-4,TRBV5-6,CASSSTQWEEKLFF,TGTGCCAGCAGCTCCACCCAATGGGAGGAAAAACTGTTTTTT
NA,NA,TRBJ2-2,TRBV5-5,CASSLTTQGSGELFF,TGTGCCAGCAGCTTAACGACTCAGGGTTCCGGGGAGCTGTTTTTT
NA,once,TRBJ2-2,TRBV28,CASSLSLTVELFF,TGTGCCAGCAGTTTAAGTCTGACAGTGGAGCTGTTTTTT
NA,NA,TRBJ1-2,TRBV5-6,CASTTYWGEYGYTF,TGTGCCAGCACCACCTACTGGGGGGAATATGGCTACACCTTC
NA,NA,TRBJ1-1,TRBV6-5,CASSYSGVAEAFF,TGTGCCAGCAGTTACTCCGGGGTGGCTGAAGCTTTCTTT
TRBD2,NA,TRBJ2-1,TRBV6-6,CASSTPGLAGNEQFF,TGTGCCAGCAGTACCCCTGGACTAGCGGGCAATGAGCAGTTCTTC
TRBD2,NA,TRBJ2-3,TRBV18,CASSRSGVRGDTQYF,TGTGCCAGCTCACGCAGCGGGGTGAGAGGAGATACGCAGTATTTT
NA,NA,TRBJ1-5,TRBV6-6,CASSRQEARSNQPQHF,TGTGCCAGCAGTCGCCAGGAGGCGCGGAGCAATCAGCCCCAGCATTTT
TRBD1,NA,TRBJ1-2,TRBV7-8,CASSPSDRGRAGLYGYTF,TGTGCCAGCAGCCCCTCGGACAGGGGGCGCGCTGGACTCTATGGCTACACCTTC
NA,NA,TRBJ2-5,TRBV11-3,CASSSGGTAQETQYF,TGTGCCAGCAGCTCCGGCGGGACGGCGCAAGAGACCCAGTACTTC
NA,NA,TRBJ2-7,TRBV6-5,CASLSGLLYEQYF,TGTGCCAGCTTGTCAGGGCTACTCTACGAGCAGTACTTC